A selection of T cell receptor beta chains follows, all from one sample in a study of cytomegalovirus exposure and HLA in healthy donors. Method: immunoSEQ multiplex PCR; TCRdb's copy keeps in-frame clones and lacks some. The top ten clones hold about a fifth of a sample with about 31,000 clones, around two thirds of them seen once. The sequencing input was PBMCs. All receptors come from a man over 45 in good health and CMV-seropositive. Each CDR3 is given with its conserved first and last residue. A D gene is named only where the DNA matches it firmly. The size entry is marked missing in some rows and otherwise reads once, few, many or a size class.

j_gene | v_gene | abundance | d_gene | CDR3aa | CDR3nt
TRBJ2-5 | TRBV5-1 | NA | NA | CASRRTVQETQYF | TGCGCCAGCAGGCGGACAGTTCAAGAGACCCAGTACTTC
TRBJ1-4 | TRBV7-2 | NA | NA | CASSLRGANEKLFF | TGTGCCAGCAGCTTACGGGGGGCGAACGAAAAACTGTTTTTT
TRBJ2-5 | TRBV4-3 | NA | TRBD1 | CASSQAGTGGEETQYF | TGCGCCAGCAGCCAAGCTGGGACAGGGGGAGAAGAGACCCAGTACTTC
TRBJ1-1 | TRBV29-1 | NA | TRBD1 | CSTWDRGDTEAFF | TGCAGCACATGGGACAGGGGGGACACTGAAGCTTTCTTT
TRBJ1-3 | TRBV29-1 | NA | NA | CSVEGDEGVGSTIYF | TGCAGCGTTGAGGGGGACGAGGGGGTCGGTAGCACCATATATTTT
TRBJ1-1 | TRBV27 | NA | NA | CASSLSSGLNTEAFF | TGTGCCAGCAGTTTATCTTCAGGATTGAACACTGAAGCTTTCTTT
TRBJ2-7 | TRBV15 | NA | NA | CATSRGQYYEQYF | TGTGCCACCAGCAGAGGGCAGTACTACGAGCAGTACTTC
TRBJ2-1 | TRBV7-8 | NA | NA | CASSAGQLSSYNEQFF | TGTGCCAGCAGCGCGGGACAGTTGAGCTCCTACAATGAGCAGTTCTTC
TRBJ1-2 | TRBV28 | few | NA | CASSRDNLVSGYTF | TGTGCCAGCAGTCGGGACAACCTTGTCTCTGGCTACACCTTC
TRBJ2-7 | TRBV5-6 | NA | NA | CASSLPTASYEQYF | TGTGCCAGCAGCTTACCGACAGCCTCCTACGAGCAGTACTTC
TRBJ1-5 | TRBV29-1 | NA | NA | CSVHDRRYQPQHF | TGCAGCGTCCACGACAGGCGCTATCAGCCCCAGCATTTT
TRBJ1-2 | TRBV28 | NA | NA | CASSLGRGSYGYTF | TGTGCCAGCAGTTTGGGTCGGGGGAGCTATGGCTACACCTTC
TRBJ1-6 | TRBV20-1 | few | NA | CSAAADSLHF | TGCAGTGCTGCCGCGGACTCCCTCCACTTT
TRBJ2-1 | TRBV30 | NA | TRBD2 | CAWSEGASGSLGNEQFF | TGTGCCTGGAGTGAGGGGGCTAGCGGGAGCCTAGGGAATGAGCAGTTCTTC
TRBJ2-7 | TRBV6-1 | NA | NA | CASSEVGSGYEQYF | TGTGCCAGCAGTGAAGTGGGTAGCGGCTACGAGCAGTACTTC
TRBJ1-5 | TRBV5-1 | NA | NA | CASSLVILRRGQPQHF | TGCGCCAGCAGCTTGGTTATCCTAAGGAGAGGTCAGCCCCAGCATTTT
TRBJ2-7 | TRBV5-1 | NA | TRBD1 | CASSSWTGAYEQYF | TGCGCCAGCAGCTCCTGGACAGGGGCCTACGAGCAGTACTTC
TRBJ2-1 | TRBV7-6 | NA | TRBD2 | CASSLSGSGYEQFF | TGTGCCAGCAGCCTAAGCGGGAGTGGGTATGAGCAGTTCTTC
TRBJ1-6 | TRBV9 | few | TRBD1 | CASSVTTGGNSPLHF | TGTGCCAGCAGCGTAACGACAGGGGGCAATTCACCCCTCCACTTT
TRBJ2-3 | TRBV29-1 | NA | TRBD1 | CSMKQGAKADTQYF | TGCAGTATGAAACAGGGGGCGAAGGCAGATACGCAGTATTTT
TRBJ2-3 | TRBV4-2 | NA | TRBD1 | CASRPIAGTGSDTQYF | TGTGCCAGCAGACCCATAGCAGGGACAGGGTCCGATACGCAGTATTTT
TRBJ2-3 | TRBV11-3 | NA | NA | CASSLTFSTDTQYF | TGTGCCAGCAGCTTAACATTCAGCACAGATACGCAGTATTTT
TRBJ2-7 | TRBV5-4 | NA | NA | CASSSEGRGVSEQYF | TGTGCCAGCAGCTCAGAGGGCCGCGGGGTTTCGGAGCAGTACTTC
TRBJ2-1 | TRBV7-8 | NA | TRBD2 | CASSSGLAGGRGNEQFF | TGTGCCAGCAGCTCGGGACTAGCGGGAGGTCGGGGAAATGAGCAGTTCTTC
TRBJ2-7 | TRBV29-1 | NA | TRBD2 | CSVEEGLAGVTEQYF | TGCAGCGTTGAAGAAGGCCTAGCGGGAGTTACCGAGCAGTACTTC
TRBJ2-1 | TRBV9 | NA | NA | CASSVSNNEQFF | TGTGCCAGCAGCGTAAGCAACAATGAGCAGTTCTTC
TRBJ2-7 | TRBV13 | NA | NA | CASSLSRTASYEQYF | TGTGCCAGCAGCTTATCCAGGACAGCATCCTACGAGCAGTACTTC
TRBJ2-3 | TRBV29-1 | NA | NA | CSVEDHLTDTQYF | TGCAGCGTTGAAGATCACTTGACAGATACGCAGTATTTT
TRBJ1-1 | TRBV5-1 | NA | TRBD1 | CATQGEIGTEAFF | TGCGCCACCCAGGGGGAGATTGGCACTGAAGCTTTCTTT
TRBJ1-1 | TRBV6-4 | NA | NA | CASSDSGENTEAFF | TGTGCCAGCAGTGACTCTGGAGAGAACACTGAAGCTTTCTTT
TRBJ1-6 | TRBV6-9 | NA | NA | CASSYGPGVYNSPLHF | TGTGCTAGCAGTTATGGTCCCGGTGTCTATAATTCACCCCTCCACTTT
TRBJ2-1 | TRBV30 | once | NA | CAWSRGGINNEQFF | TGTGCCTGGAGTAGGGGGGGCATTAACAATGAGCAGTTCTTC
TRBJ1-6 | TRBV5-4 | NA | NA | CASSLAGQGYNSPLHF | TGTGCCAGCAGCTTGGCCGGGCAGGGGTATAATTCACCCCTCCACTTT
TRBJ2-5 | TRBV29-1 | NA | NA | CSVRTAPQETQYF | TGCAGCGTACGGACTGCCCCTCAAGAGACCCAGTACTTC
TRBJ2-1 | TRBV30 | NA | TRBD2 | CARGGLALDNEQFF | TGTGCCCGAGGGGGACTAGCGTTGGACAATGAGCAGTTCTTC
TRBJ1-1 | TRBV6-4 | NA | NA | CASSKDSLNTEAFF | TGTGCCAGCAGTAAGGACAGTCTGAACACTGAAGCTTTCTTT
TRBJ2-7 | TRBV7-6 | medium-sized | NA | CASSLGQRSYEQYF | TGTGCCAGCAGCTTAGGACAGCGATCCTACGAGCAGTACTTC
TRBJ1-6 | TRBV30 | NA | TRBD1 | CAWKRGQGPSSYNSPLHF | TGTGCCTGGAAGAGGGGACAGGGGCCGAGCTCCTATAATTCACCCCTCCACTTT
TRBJ1-1 | TRBV6-4 | medium-sized | NA | CASSRPSTAEAFF | TGTGCCAGCAGCCGACCTAGCACCGCTGAAGCTTTCTTT
TRBJ1-1 | TRBV10-3 | NA | NA | CAIGQNTEAFF | TGTGCCATTGGCCAGAACACTGAAGCTTTCTTT
TRBJ2-7 | TRBV28 | once | NA | CASILAGDTNYEQYF | TGTGCCAGCATCCTAGCAGGGGACACCAACTACGAGCAGTACTTC
TRBJ2-7 | TRBV28 | NA | NA | CAIRGLIGSYEQYF | TGTGCCATCCGAGGCCTCATCGGGTCCTACGAGCAGTACTTC